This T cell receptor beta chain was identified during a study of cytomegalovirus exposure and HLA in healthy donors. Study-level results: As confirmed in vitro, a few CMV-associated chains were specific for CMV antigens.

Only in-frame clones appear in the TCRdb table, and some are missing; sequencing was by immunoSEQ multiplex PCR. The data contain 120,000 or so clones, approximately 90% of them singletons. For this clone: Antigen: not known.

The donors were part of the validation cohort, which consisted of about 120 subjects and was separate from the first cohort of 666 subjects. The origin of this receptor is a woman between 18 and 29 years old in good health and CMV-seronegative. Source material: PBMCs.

The CDR3 nucleotides are TGTGCCAGCAGTTTATCGGTGCGGGGGGGACCAGATACGCAGTATTTT. This codes for CASSLSVRGGPDTQYF. The rearrangement links TRBV27 to TRBJ2-3, with 9 bases matching TRBD2. This CDR3 spans 16 amino acids. V lost 0 bases to trimming and J lost 4 bases; unmatched junction nucleotides: 5. The germline V gene has CDR1 MNHEY and CDR2 SMNVEV (reference sequence).